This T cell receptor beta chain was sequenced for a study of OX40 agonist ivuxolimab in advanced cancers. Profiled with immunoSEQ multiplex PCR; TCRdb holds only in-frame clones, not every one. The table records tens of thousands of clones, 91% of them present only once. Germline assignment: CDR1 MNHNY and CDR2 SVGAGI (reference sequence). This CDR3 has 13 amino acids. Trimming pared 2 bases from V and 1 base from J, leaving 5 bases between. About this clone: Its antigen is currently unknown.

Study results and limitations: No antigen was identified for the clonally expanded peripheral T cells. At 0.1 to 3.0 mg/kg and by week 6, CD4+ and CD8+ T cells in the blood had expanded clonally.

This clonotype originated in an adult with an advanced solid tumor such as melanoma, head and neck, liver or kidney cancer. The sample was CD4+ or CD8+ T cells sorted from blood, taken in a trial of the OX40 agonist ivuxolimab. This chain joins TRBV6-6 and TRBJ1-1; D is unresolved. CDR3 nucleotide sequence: TGTGCCAGCAGTTACCTGGGGAACACTGAAGCTTTCTTT. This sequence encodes CASSYLGNTEAFF.